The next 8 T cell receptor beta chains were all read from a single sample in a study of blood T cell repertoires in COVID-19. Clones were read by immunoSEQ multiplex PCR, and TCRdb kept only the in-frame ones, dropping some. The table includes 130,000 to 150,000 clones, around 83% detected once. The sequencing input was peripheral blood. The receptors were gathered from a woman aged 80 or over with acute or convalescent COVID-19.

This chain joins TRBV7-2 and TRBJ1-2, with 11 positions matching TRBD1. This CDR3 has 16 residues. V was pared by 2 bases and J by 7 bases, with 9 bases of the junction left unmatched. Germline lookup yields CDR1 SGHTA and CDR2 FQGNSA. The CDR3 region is CASSLSPGQGEFGYTF. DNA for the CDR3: TGTGCCAGCAGCTTAAGCCCGGGACAGGGGGAATTTGGCTACACCTTC.

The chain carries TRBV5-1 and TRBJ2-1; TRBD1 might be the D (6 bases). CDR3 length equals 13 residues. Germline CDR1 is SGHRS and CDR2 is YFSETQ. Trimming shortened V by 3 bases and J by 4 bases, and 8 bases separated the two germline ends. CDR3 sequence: CASSSQGYNEQFF. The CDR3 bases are TGCGCCAGCAGCTCACAGGGATACAATGAGCAGTTCTTC.

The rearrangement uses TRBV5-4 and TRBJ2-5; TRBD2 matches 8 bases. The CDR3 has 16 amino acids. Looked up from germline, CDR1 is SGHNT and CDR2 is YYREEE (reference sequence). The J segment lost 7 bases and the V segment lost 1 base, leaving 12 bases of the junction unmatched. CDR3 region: CASSLPPAGGGRTQYF. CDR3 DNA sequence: TGTGCCAGCAGCTTGCCGCCCGCGGGGGGCGGCAGGACCCAGTACTTC.

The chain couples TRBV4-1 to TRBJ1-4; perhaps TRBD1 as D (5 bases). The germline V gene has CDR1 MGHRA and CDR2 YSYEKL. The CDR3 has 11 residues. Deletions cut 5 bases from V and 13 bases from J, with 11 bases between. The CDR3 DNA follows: TGCGCCAGCAGCACAGGAAGAGGACTGTTTTTT. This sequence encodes CASSTGRGLFF.

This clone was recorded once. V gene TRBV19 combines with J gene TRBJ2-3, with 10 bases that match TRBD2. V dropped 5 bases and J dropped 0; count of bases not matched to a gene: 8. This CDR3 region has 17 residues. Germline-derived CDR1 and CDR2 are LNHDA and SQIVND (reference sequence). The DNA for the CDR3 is TGTGCCAGTAGTCCCCTAGAACTAGCGGGGAGCACAGATACGCAGTATTTT. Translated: CASSPLELAGSTDTQYF.

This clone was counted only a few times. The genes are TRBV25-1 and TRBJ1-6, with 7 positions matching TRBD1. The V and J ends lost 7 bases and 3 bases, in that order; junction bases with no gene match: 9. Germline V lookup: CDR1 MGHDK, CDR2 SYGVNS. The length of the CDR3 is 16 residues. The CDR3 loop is CASTPTGFDYNSPLHF. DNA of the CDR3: TGTGCCAGCACACCGACAGGGTTCGACTATAATTCACCCCTCCACTTT.

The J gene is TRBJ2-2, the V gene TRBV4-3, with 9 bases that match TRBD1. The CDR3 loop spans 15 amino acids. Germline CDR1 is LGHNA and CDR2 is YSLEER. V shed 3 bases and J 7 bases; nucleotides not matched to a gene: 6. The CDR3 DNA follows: TGCGCCAGCAGCCAGGGACAGGGTGGGTTCGGGGAGCTGTTTTTT. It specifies CASSQGQGGFGELFF.

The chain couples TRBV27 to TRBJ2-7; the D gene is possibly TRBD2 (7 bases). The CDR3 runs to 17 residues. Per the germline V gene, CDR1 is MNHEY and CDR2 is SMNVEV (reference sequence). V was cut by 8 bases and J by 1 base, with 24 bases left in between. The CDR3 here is CASAIDWGGSNSYEQYF. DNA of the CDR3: TGTGCCAGCGCGATAGATTGGGGGGGCTCGAATTCCTACGAGCAGTACTTC.